The 10 T cell receptor beta chains presented below share a single source sample, sequenced in a study of cytomegalovirus exposure and HLA in healthy donors. In the PCR, 60 Vbeta and 13 Jbeta primers were used. Here immunoSEQ multiplex PCR was the method, and the copy in TCRdb shows in-frame clones only, minus some. In all, the sample yields under 200,000 clones. Sequenced sample: PBMCs. The receptors come from a woman between 18 and 29 years old in good health and CMV-seropositive.

V is TRBV7-6 and J is TRBJ2-1; TRBD1 agrees at 11 bases. Germline CDR1 and CDR2: SGHVS and FNYEAQ. This CDR3 spans 16 amino acids. The V gene end was trimmed by 3 bases and the J gene end by 0 bases; junction bases not matched to a gene: 1. This CDR3 is CASSFGTGGSYNEQFF. The CDR3 DNA sequence: TGTGCCAGCAGCTTCGGGACAGGGGGCTCCTACAATGAGCAGTTCTTC.

V usage is TRBV18 and J usage is TRBJ1-1, with 10 positions matching TRBD1. This CDR3 is 13 amino acids long. V was clipped by 0 bases and J by 11 bases; unmatched bases: 3. CDR1 is KGHSH, CDR2 LQKENI, per germline. The CDR3 loop is CASSPPGQGSAFF. In nucleotides, the CDR3 is TGTGCCAGCTCACCACCGGGACAGGGGTCGGCTTTCTTT.

The chain uses TRBV7-2 and TRBJ2-3; the match to TRBD2 covers 12 bases. Per germline, CDR1 SGHTA and CDR2 FQGNSA. Trimming removed 4 bases from V and 1 base from J; junction bases left unmatched: 3. The CDR3 length is 16 residues. CDR3 bases: TGTGCCAGCAGCTCCCCTAGCGGGGGGGGCACAGATACGCAGTATTTT. Its translation is CASSSPSGGGTDTQYF.

The chain links TRBV18 to TRBJ1-5, with D unclear. This CDR3 region has 13 residues. V lost 2 bases to trimming and J lost 2 bases, with 4 bases between them. CDR1 and CDR2 (germline): KGHSH, LQKENI. CDR3 in amino acids: CASSPTGNQPQHF. The DNA of the CDR3 is TGTGCCAGCTCACCAACAGGCAATCAGCCCCAGCATTTT.

This chain uses TRBV5-8 with TRBJ2-3; TRBD2 is a possible D gene (6 bases). The V and J ends lost 0 bases and 1 base respectively, with 15 bases between them. CDR3 length: 17 residues. Germline values: CDR1 SGHTS, CDR2 YDEGEE. This CDR3 is CASSLGLVTPGTDTQYF. The CDR3 DNA sequence: TGTGCCAGCAGCTTGGGACTAGTGACCCCCGGCACAGATACGCAGTATTTT.

The V call is TRBV5-1, the J call TRBJ1-3; 7 bases line up with TRBD1. Germline V CDR1 and CDR2: SGHRS, YFSETQ. The CDR3 contains 17 residues. V lost 0 bases to trimming and J lost 4 bases; unmatched junction nucleotides: 10. For the CDR3, the DNA is TGCGCCAGCAGCTTGGCCGGAGGGGGCACGGCGGGAAACACCATATATTTT. This encodes CASSLAGGGTAGNTIYF.

Turning to this clone: Its ends do not fully match the called genes, so a read error is possible. In the same sample, other DNA sequences code for this CDR3. This chain uses TRBV6-1 with TRBJ2-7; the match to TRBD1 covers 11 bases. Germline values: CDR1 MNHNS, CDR2 SASEGT. The CDR3 loop spans 15 amino acids. The CDR3 coding sequence is TGCGCCAGCAATCCCGGACAGGGGGCGCGGTACGAGCAGTACTTC. Encoded protein: CASNPGQGARYEQYF.

This rearrangement joins TRBV30 to TRBJ2-7, with 9 nucleotides matching TRBD2. The germline CDR1 and CDR2 sequences are GTSNPN and SVGIG (reference sequence). V gave up 3 bases and J gave up 7 bases; unmatched junction bases: 7. The CDR3 length is 13 residues. The CDR3 DNA reads TGTGCCTGGAGGCTAGCGGCGGGGGGGGAGCAGTACTTC. It encodes CAWRLAAGGEQYF.

Notes on this clone: One junction end does not reproduce the germline sequence, and a read error may be involved. Within the sample, other DNA sequences also encode this same CDR3. The V gene is TRBV30, the J gene TRBJ1-1; possible D gene TRBD1, 5 bases. CDR1 is GTSNPN and CDR2 is SVGIG in the germline V gene (reference sequence). The CDR3 spans 14 residues. The CDR3 protein is CAWSKRGTNTEAFF. Written as DNA, the CDR3 is TGTGCTTGGAGTAAAAGGGGTACTAACACTGAAGCTTTCTTT. Supplemented by reference TRBV30 and TRBJ1-1, the full variable domain reads SQTIHQWPATLVQPVGSPLSLECTVEGTSNPNLYWYRQAAGRGLQLLFYSVGIGQISSEVPQNLSASRPQDRQFILSSKKLLLSDSGFYLCAWSKRGTNTEAFFGQGTRLTVV.

V gene TRBV29-1 combines with J gene TRBJ1-2; D is unresolved. Germline CDR1 is SQVTM and CDR2 is ANQGSEA. The CDR3 is 15 amino acids. V was trimmed by 6 bases and J by 0 bases, leaving 17 bases between them. CDR3 nucleotides: TGCAGCGTCTTACCCCCGGGTAACACTAACTATGGCTACACCTTC. This codes for CSVLPPGNTNYGYTF.